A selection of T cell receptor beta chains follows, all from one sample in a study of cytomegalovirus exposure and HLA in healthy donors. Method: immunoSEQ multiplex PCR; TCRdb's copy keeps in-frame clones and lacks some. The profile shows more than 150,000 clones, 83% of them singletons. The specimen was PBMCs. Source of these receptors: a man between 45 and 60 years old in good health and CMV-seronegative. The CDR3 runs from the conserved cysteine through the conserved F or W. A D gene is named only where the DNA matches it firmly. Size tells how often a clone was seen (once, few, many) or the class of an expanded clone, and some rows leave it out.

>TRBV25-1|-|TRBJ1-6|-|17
TGTGCCAGCAGTGCCTACGGGCGGGCAGGGGAGAATTCACCCCTCCACTTT
CASSAYGRAGENSPLHF
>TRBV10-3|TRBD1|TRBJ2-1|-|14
TGTGCCATCCGCGCAGGGGGCTCCTACAATGAGCAGTTCTTC
CAIRAGGSYNEQFF
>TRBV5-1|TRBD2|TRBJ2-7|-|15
TGCGCCAGCAGCTTGATCGAGCGGGGGACATACGAGCAGTACTTC
CASSLIERGTYEQYF
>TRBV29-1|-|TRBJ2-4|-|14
TGCAGCGTTGCATCAGGGATTATAGAGGCCATTCAGTACTTC
CSVASGIIEAIQYF
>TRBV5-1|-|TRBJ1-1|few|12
TGCGCCAGCGGGGCTGGGAACACTGAAGCTTTCTTT
CASGAGNTEAFF
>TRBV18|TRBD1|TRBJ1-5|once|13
TGTGCCAGCTCACCCGACAGGGATCAGCCCCAGCATTTT
CASSPDRDQPQHF
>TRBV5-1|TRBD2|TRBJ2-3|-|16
TGCGCCAGCAGCCCGACTAGCGGGGGGGCAACAGATACGCAGTATTTT
CASSPTSGGATDTQYF
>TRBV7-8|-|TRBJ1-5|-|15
TGTGCCAGCAGCTTACACGGAGTTAGCAATCAGCCCCAGCATTTT
CASSLHGVSNQPQHF
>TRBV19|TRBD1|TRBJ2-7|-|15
TGTGCCAGTAGCCCGGACAGGGGATTCTCCTACGAGCAGTACTTC
CASSPDRGFSYEQYF
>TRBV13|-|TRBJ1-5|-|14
TGTGCCAGCAGCAATCAGGGGAGCAGACAGCCCCAGCATTTT
CASSNQGSRQPQHF
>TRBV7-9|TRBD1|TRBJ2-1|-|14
TGTGCCAGCAGTTCCTGGACAGGGGGCAATGAGCAGTTCTTC
CASSSWTGGNEQFF
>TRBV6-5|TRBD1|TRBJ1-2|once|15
TGTGCCAGCAACCGGGACAGGCAAAAACGGTACGGCTACACCTTC
CASNRDRQKRYGYTF
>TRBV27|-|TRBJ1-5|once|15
TGTGCCAGCAGCCAGCAGGGGCTGGGCAATCAGCCCCAGCATTTT
CASSQQGLGNQPQHF
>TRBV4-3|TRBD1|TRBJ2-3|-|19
TGCGCCAGCAGCCCAATTCCGGGACAGGTCGTTCCTAGCACAGATACGCAGTATTTT
CASSPIPGQVVPSTDTQYF
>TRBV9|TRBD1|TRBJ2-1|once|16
TGTGCCAGCAGCGTAGGGGGGACAGGGGCTTACAATGAGCAGTTCTTC
CASSVGGTGAYNEQFF
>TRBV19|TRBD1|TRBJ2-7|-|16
TGTGCCAGTAGTATTCAAATGACAGGGGCGACCTACGAGCAGTACTTC
CASSIQMTGATYEQYF
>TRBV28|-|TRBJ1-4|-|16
TGTGCCAGCAGTCCCAATTGGGGCAGGAGGGATGAAAAACTGTTTTTT
CASSPNWGRRDEKLFF
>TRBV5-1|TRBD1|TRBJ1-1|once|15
TGCGCCAGCAGCTTCCGGGACAGGGGGGTCACTGAAGCTTTCTTT
CASSFRDRGVTEAFF
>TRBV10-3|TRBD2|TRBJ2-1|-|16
TGTGCCATCAGTGAACATAGCGGGGGGCGTCCTAATGAGCAGTTCTTC
CAISEHSGGRPNEQFF
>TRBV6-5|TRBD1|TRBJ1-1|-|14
TGTGCCAGCAGCCCTAGGACAGGGTGGACTGAAGCTTTCTTT
CASSPRTGWTEAFF
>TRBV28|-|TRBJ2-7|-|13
TGTGCCAGCAGTTTTAGGACACTATACGAGCAGTACTTC
CASSFRTLYEQYF
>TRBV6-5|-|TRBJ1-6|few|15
TGTGCCAGCAGCCCACTTCGAACCGGGGATTCACCCCTCCACTTT
CASSPLRTGDSPLHF
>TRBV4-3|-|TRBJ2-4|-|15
TGCGCCAGCAGCCAAGGAGGCGGAGCCAAAAACATTCAGTACTTC
CASSQGGGAKNIQYF
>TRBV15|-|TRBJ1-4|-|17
TGTGCCACCAGCAGTAAAGGGACACGAGGGGTGGAAGGCAGACTGTTTTTT
CATSSKGTRGVEGRLFF